This TCR beta chain was found in a study of CD8+ T cells in alopecia areata (dated by TCRdb to the late 2010s). Study-wide context: Treated patients were enrolled in an open-label pilot trial of oral tofacitinib at 5 to 10 mg twice daily for moderate-to-severe alopecia areata. Disease severity in treated patients was measured with the SALT score, which quantifies the percentage of affected scalp surface area. Biopsies were taken from tofacitinib-treated patients at baseline and at 4 and 24 weeks of treatment, and a later scalp biopsy was taken in several of the tofacitinib-treated patients. In humans, TCRbeta sequencing was performed on scalp tissue and on sorted CD4+ and CD8+ peripheral blood T cells from healthy controls and from patients with patchy or totalis/universalis alopecia areata. The RNA source kit depended on sample type: the PAXgene miRNA kit for fixed scalp, the miRNeasy kit for PBMCs, and the RNeasy kit for mouse skin. Tofacitinib was given for 6 to 18 months, followed by 6 months of follow-up off drug to assess delayed response and recurrence. Clonality in the scalp was compared among normal scalp (n=4), patchy alopecia areata scalp (n=8), and alopecia totalis/universalis scalp (n=8). Amplification of TCRbeta CDR3 regions was done by immunoSEQ multiplex PCR using 35 Vbeta forward primers and 13 Jbeta reverse primers. High-throughput TCRbeta sequencing was used to examine T cell clonal expansion in alopecia areata in both the C3H/HeJ mouse model and human patients.

General findings and caveats noted by the study authors: Many expanded lesional clones persisted in scalp and blood during tofacitinib treatment, which may partly explain relapse after stopping treatment. Unlike mouse skin, where gammadelta T cells dominate, normal human skin contains resident alphabeta T cells that get sequenced too, which complicates analysis of the scalp TCR repertoire. Because the treated cohort was small and included a single nonresponder, larger studies are needed to assess links between baseline CD8+ expansion and response. With tofacitinib, both scalp clonality and the number of expanded CD8+ clones among the top 100 scalp clones went down significantly. Compared with normal scalp, lesional scalp, particularly in alopecia totalis/universalis, had higher clonality and more expanded CD8+ clones, which suggests antigenic drive. Shared TCR sequences between patients were less evident than in mice, which may be partly attributable to HLA diversity in the patient population.

This clone came up a few times. Its antigen remains undetermined. No much larger clonotype is one base removed from it; base qualities were not supplied. The sample's treatment or condition, from its label and the paper: oral pan-JAK inhibitor, 5-10 mg twice daily. Lesional scalp punch biopsies and peripheral blood were obtained from alopecia areata patients. PBMCs were isolated by density centrifugation and stained for CD3, CD4 and CD8, and CD4+ and CD8+ T cells were sorted on a FACSAria. From its cysteine to its phenylalanine, the CDR3 spans 14 amino acids. Of all the DNA, just the CDR3 is kept, 42 bases in frame from base 1. The method behind the library was the immunoSEQ multiplex PCR assay. RNA was extracted from all samples and reverse transcribed into cDNA, which served as template for TCR sequencing. First-strand cDNA was synthesized using SuperScript III with a 2:1 mix of oligo-dT and random hexamers. A synthetic immune receptor repertoire was used to measure amplification bias, and any remaining bias was corrected computationally. In the original analysis: Raw reads were preprocessed to remove errors, and CDR3 was defined according to IMGT conventions as the region from the conserved cysteine to phenylalanine. Clonality was computed as 1 minus the Shannon entropy, with the entropy normalized by log2 of the number of productive unique TCRs. Whether scalp clones were CD4 or CD8 was inferred by matching scalp TCRbeta sequences against CD4 and CD8 repertoires sorted from blood. TCRdb provides this immuneACCESS table in a form limited to in-frame rearrangements. Some clones are lacking; in checked studies, under half of them reflect an unresolved V gene, and why the rest are absent is not known. V and J calls and clone size are those listed in that table; D and trimming were worked out from the DNA. The sample table records fewer than 250,000 clones; less than 50% of these occur just once. The top ten clones comprise about 2.6% of the sample.

The material sequenced was CD4+ T cells sorted from blood, taken at approximately week 36, from a patient treated with tofacitinib. The clonotype originates from a human donor with alopecia areata. The chain was built from TRBV21-1 and TRBJ2-7; TRBD2 was called by the table and not checked on the DNA. TRBV21-1 corresponds to a pseudogene. The sequence in DNA is TGTGCCAGCAGCAAAGAGAGGAGCTCCTACGAGCAGTACTTC. The translation is CASSKERSSYEQYF.